These 10 T cell receptor beta chains came from one sample sequenced in a study of beta chain features in type 1 diabetes. The study's findings and limits: Type 1 diabetes patients had TCRB CDR3s that were shorter (moderately but significantly so) in all four CD4+ subsets.

Every bit of the isolated RNA underwent reverse transcription, so sequencing read expressed TCRB transcripts. Clones were read by immunoSEQ multiplex PCR, and TCRdb kept only the in-frame ones, dropping some. The table lists about 260,000 clones, 20% to 25% of them singletons. These TCRs are of unknown antigen specificity. Sample: naive CD4+ T cells from blood. The receptors were sampled from a woman in her 30s with type 1 diabetes.

This clone came up a few times. This sequence joins TRBV19 and TRBJ2-1; 11 positions agree with TRBD2. The CDR3 contains 14 residues. V gave up 9 bases and J gave up 2 bases; unmatched junction bases: 3. In germline, CDR1 is LNHDA, CDR2 SQIVND (reference sequence). CDR3 protein: CASSGLAAYNEQFF. CDR3 nucleotides: TGTGCCAGCTCGGGACTAGCGGCCTACAATGAGCAGTTCTTC.

This clone has just one count. V gene TRBV6-5 combines with J gene TRBJ2-5; tentative D call: TRBD1 (5 bases). The CDR3 totals 14 residues. In germline, CDR1 is MNHEY, CDR2 SVGAGI. Trimming took off 4 bases at V and 1 base at J, with 10 bases between the two ends. The CDR3 nucleotides are TGTGCCAGCAGTTCAGGGATAACCCAAGAGACCCAGTACTTC. Its translation is CASSSGITQETQYF.

V and J are TRBV19 and TRBJ2-1; D is ambiguous. CDR1 and CDR2 from the germline V gene are LNHDA and SQIVND (reference sequence). The CDR3 loop spans 13 amino acids. V was shortened by 5 bases and J by 0 bases, with 5 bases between the two germline ends. The CDR3: CASSESSYNEQFF. The CDR3 coding sequence is TGTGCCAGTAGTGAGTCCTCCTACAATGAGCAGTTCTTC.

The chain combines TRBV29-1 with TRBJ1-2; D might be TRBD1 (6 bases). The CDR3 spans 14 residues. With 4 bases removed from V and 4 bases from J, the gap between germline ends came to 16 bases. The germline CDR1 and CDR2 sequences are SQVTM and ANQGSEA. CDR3 in amino acids: CSVASNRDSYGYTF. CDR3 DNA: TGCAGCGTTGCAAGTAACAGGGATAGCTATGGCTACACCTTC.

The chain carries TRBV11-2 and TRBJ2-1; D is undetermined. V lost 1 base to trimming and J lost 8 bases, with 12 bases between them. The CDR3 is 14 amino acids. Germline loops: CDR1 SGHAT, CDR2 FQNNGV. CDR3 bases: TGTGCCAGCAGCTTAGCCCCGTTACTCGATGAGCAGTTCTTC. Residues: CASSLAPLLDEQFF.

This clone appeared a few times. The gene calls are TRBV7-9 and TRBJ2-7; 7 nucleotides line up with TRBD1. The CDR3 runs to 16 residues. V shed 3 bases, J shed 2 bases, and the junction held 10 bases outside the gene matches. Germline-derived CDR1 and CDR2 are SEHNR and FQNEAQ (reference sequence). CDR3 residues: CASSFIGSGQTYEQYF. CDR3 nucleotide sequence: TGTGCCAGCAGCTTTATAGGCTCGGGACAGACCTACGAGCAGTACTTC.

In its sample, this clone was seen a few times. The chain combines TRBV30 with TRBJ1-1, with 8 bases that match TRBD1. Germline V gives CDR1 GTSNPN, CDR2 SVGIG (reference sequence). This CDR3 has 14 residues. The V segment lost 2 bases and the J segment 8 bases; nucleotides outside the gene matches: 10. Here the CDR3 DNA reads TGTGCCTGGAGTCGACCGGGTACAGGGGGGGAAGCTTTCTTT. This gives the protein CAWSRPGTGGEAFF.

This clone has only a few counts. This sample includes further DNA sequences coding for the same CDR3. The chain employs TRBV5-1 and TRBJ2-3; TRBD2 matches at 10 bases. The germline CDR1 and CDR2 sequences are SGHRS and YFSETQ. Trimming cost V 0 bases and J 3 bases; bases outside gene matches: 4. There are 16 residues in the CDR3. The CDR3 protein is CASSLGASGSTDTQYF. As DNA, the CDR3 is TGCGCCAGCAGCTTGGGGGCTAGCGGGAGTACAGATACGCAGTATTTT.

The chain employs TRBV27 and TRBJ1-3; D is undetermined. The CDR3 spans 13 residues. Trimming left V 5 bases short and J 0 bases short, with 5 bases between. Germline V lookup: CDR1 MNHEY, CDR2 SMNVEV (reference sequence). The CDR3 sequence is CASSTNSGNTIYF. DNA for the CDR3: TGTGCCAGCAGTACAAACTCTGGAAACACCATATATTTT.

As concerns this clone: This sample includes further DNA sequences coding for the same CDR3. The J gene is TRBJ2-1, the V gene TRBV7-9; D uncertain. Germline V gene data show CDR1 as SEHNR and CDR2 as FQNEAQ (reference sequence). Trimming removed 6 bases at V and 3 bases at J, with 9 bases between. The CDR3 is 13 residues long. The CDR3 region has the DNA TGTGCCAGCAGTTCAGGCAGCTACAATGAGCAGTTCTTC. It is translated as CASSSGSYNEQFF. The whole variable domain, filled in from reference TRBV7-9 and TRBJ2-1, reads DTGVSQNPRHKITKRGQNVTFRCDPISEHNRLYWYRQTLGQGPEFLTYFQNEAQLEKSRLLSDRFSAERPKGSFSTLEIQRTEQGDSAMYLCASSSGSYNEQFFGPGTRLTVL.